A selection of T cell receptor beta chains follows, all from one sample in a study of shared clonotypes between healthy human individuals. The data were produced by immunoSEQ multiplex PCR, yet TCRdb's version contains in-frame clones alone and is incomplete. The data show roughly 640,000 clones, with approximately 97% seen just once and around 0.058% held by the top ten. The sequenced sample was naive CD4+ T cells sorted from blood. Source of these receptors: a woman between 25 and 40 years old in good health. Both conserved end residues are trimmed from each CDR3. Fields, in order: J gene, V gene, CDR3 protein.

TRBJ2-7 | TRBV7-9 | ASSRLDYEQY
TRBJ2-5 | TRBV28 | ASETRAGEETQY
TRBJ1-5 | TRBV25-1 | ASSVEGTGQPQH
TRBJ2-3 | TRBV10-1 | ASSEGHGVDTQY
TRBJ2-7 | TRBV11-2 | ASRVGSGRSFEQY
TRBJ1-1 | TRBV28 | ASGKFPRDDEAF
TRBJ2-4 | TRBV2 | ASSGTEAKNIQY
TRBJ1-2 | TRBV4-1 | ASSQDEAGGGWYGYT
TRBJ1-1 | TRBV2 | ARRGTEAF
TRBJ2-2 | TRBV5-4 | ASSYEWREVNTGELF
TRBJ1-5 | TRBV21-1 | ASRTVDQPQH
TRBJ1-5 | TRBV19 | ASSKEWGRPQPQH
TRBJ2-1 | TRBV5-1 | ASSLQGAISYNEQF
TRBJ2-7 | TRBV7-8 | ASSFPSSYEQY
TRBJ2-7 | TRBV7-9 | ASSLDVPSHEQY
TRBJ2-2 | TRBV25-1 | ASSHDPNTGELF
TRBJ2-3 | TRBV5-4 | ASSPGTSGTDTQY
TRBJ2-2 | TRBV7-3 | ASSLRSSGSGTGELF
TRBJ2-1 | TRBV7-2 | ASSFVQEQF
TRBJ1-1 | TRBV2 | ASIPGYLNTEAF
TRBJ1-3 | TRBV9 | ASSTTGVGNTIY
TRBJ2-7 | TRBV28 | ASSLRAYEQY
TRBJ2-6 | TRBV29-1 | SVSSGTGASGANVLT
TRBJ1-3 | TRBV28 | ASSELPGSGNTIY
TRBJ2-1 | TRBV19 | ASSTTSGKYNEQF
TRBJ1-2 | TRBV7-9 | ASTPVGRGLGYT
TRBJ2-7 | TRBV28 | ASSFRYEQY
TRBJ2-7 | TRBV5-6 | ASSLGVAVYEQY
TRBJ2-6 | TRBV6-5 | ASSYSLGAGANVLT
TRBJ2-1 | TRBV7-9 | ASSSGSGGRGNEQF
TRBJ1-5 | TRBV18 | ASSPEDSNQPQH
TRBJ1-2 | TRBV7-2 | ASSLELTTGRTGGYT
TRBJ2-2 | TRBV19 | ASTSRGRGNTGELF
TRBJ2-3 | TRBV7-3 | ASSPTSPGTDTQY
TRBJ2-7 | TRBV7-9 | ASSLGSGYEQY
TRBJ1-1 | TRBV27 | ASSSPLRNTEAF
TRBJ1-2 | TRBV28 | ASGEGQIYGYT
TRBJ2-7 | TRBV7-2 | ASSLTGGTYEQY
TRBJ2-1 | TRBV7-2 | AIRRRTYNEQF
TRBJ1-1 | TRBV6-5 | ASRLNLAVDTEAF
TRBJ2-5 | TRBV19 | ASSLLAGGPELETQY
TRBJ2-3 | TRBV12-5 | ASGPGLRTDTQY
TRBJ1-5 | TRBV2 | ASSQLNVGQPQH
TRBJ2-2 | TRBV11-2 | ASSFFVLAGFTGELF
TRBJ2-3 | TRBV28 | ASSFQGTDTQY
TRBJ2-2 | TRBV11-2 | ASSLAGGHTGELF
TRBJ2-2 | TRBV5-1 | ASSSSGRIGGELF
. | TRBV4-2 | ASSQIGASGALYEQY
TRBJ2-5 | TRBV5-4 | ASSLQLDQETQY
TRBJ1-2 | TRBV6-4 | ASSDDPGRGYGYT
TRBJ2-1 | TRBV19 | ASSLGPSSYNEQF
TRBJ2-3 | TRBV29-1 | SGNSDTDTQY